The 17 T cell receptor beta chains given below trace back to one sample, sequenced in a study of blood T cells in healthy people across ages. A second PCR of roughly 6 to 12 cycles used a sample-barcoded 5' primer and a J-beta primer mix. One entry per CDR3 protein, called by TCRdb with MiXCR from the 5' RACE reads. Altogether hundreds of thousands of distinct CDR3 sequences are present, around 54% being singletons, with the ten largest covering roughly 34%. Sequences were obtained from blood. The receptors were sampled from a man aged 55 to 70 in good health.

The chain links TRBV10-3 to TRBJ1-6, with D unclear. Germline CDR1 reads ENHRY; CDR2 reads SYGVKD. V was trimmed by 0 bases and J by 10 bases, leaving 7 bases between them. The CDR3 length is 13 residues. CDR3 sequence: CAISESTGSPLHF. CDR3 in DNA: TGTGCCATCAGTGAGTCCACCGGCTCACCCCTCCACTTT.

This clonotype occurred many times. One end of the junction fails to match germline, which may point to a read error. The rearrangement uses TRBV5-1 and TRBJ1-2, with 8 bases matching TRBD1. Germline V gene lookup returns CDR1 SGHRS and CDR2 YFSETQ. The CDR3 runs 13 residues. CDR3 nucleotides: TGTGCCAGCAGTTTGACAGGGGACTATGGCTACACCTTC. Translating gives CASSLTGDYGYTF.

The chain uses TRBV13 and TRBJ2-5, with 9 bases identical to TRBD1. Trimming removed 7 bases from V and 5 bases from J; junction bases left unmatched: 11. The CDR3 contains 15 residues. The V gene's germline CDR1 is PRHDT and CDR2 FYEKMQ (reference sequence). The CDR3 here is CASNQNRGPWETQYF. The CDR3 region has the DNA TGTGCCAGCAACCAAAACAGGGGGCCTTGGGAGACCCAGTACTTC.

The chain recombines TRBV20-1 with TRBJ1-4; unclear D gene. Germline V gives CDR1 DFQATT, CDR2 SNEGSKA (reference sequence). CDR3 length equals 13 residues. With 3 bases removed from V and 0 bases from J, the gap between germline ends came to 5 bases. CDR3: CSARRPTNEKLFF. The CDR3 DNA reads TGCAGTGCTAGGAGACCAACTAATGAAAAACTGTTTTTT.

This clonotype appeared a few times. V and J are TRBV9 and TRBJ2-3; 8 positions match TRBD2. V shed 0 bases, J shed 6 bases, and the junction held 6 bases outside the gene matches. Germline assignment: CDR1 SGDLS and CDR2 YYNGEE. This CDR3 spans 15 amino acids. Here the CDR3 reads CASSVGPGGADTQYF. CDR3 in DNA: TGTGCCAGCAGCGTAGGACCCGGGGGGGCCGATACGCAGTATTTT.

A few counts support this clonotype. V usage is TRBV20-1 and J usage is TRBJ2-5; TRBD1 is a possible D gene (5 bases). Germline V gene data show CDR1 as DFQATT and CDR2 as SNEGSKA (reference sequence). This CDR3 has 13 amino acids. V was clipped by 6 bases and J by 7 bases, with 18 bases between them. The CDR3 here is CSAQGVGQATQYF. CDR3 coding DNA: TGCAGTGCCCAAGGGGTAGGGCAGGCGACCCAGTACTTC.

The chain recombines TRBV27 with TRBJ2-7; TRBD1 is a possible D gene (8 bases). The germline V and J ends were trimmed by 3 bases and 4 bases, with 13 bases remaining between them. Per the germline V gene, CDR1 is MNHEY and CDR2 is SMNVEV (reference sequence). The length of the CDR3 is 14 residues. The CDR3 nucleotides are TGTGCCAGCAGTTTCCAACAGGGGGGGTACGAGCAGTACTTC. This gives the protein CASSFQQGGYEQYF.

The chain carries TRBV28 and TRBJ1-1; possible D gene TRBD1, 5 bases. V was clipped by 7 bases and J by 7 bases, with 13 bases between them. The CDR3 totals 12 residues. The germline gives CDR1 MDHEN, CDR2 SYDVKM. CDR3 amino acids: CASKRLGDEAFF. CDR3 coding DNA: TGTGCCAGCAAACGATTGGGGGATGAAGCTTTCTTT.

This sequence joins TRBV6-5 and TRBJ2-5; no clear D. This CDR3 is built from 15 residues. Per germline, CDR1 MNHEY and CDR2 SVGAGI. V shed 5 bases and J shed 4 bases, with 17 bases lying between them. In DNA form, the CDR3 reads TGTGCCAGCAGTCTGCTGAGTATCGTCGGAGAGACCCAGTACTTC. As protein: CASSLLSIVGETQYF.

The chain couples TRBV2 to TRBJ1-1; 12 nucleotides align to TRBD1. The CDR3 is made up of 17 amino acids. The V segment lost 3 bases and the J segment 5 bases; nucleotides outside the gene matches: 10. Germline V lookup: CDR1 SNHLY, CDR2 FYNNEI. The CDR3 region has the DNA TGTGCCAGCAGTGAGATACCACCGGGACAGGGGGCTACTGAAGCTTTCTTT. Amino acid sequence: CASSEIPPGQGATEAFF.

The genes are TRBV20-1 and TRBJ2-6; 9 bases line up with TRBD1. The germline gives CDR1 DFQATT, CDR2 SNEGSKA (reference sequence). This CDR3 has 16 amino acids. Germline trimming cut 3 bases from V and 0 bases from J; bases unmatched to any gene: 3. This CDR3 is CSARGQGPSGANVLTF. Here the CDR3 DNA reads TGCAGTGCTAGGGGACAGGGACCCTCTGGGGCCAACGTCCTGACTTTC.

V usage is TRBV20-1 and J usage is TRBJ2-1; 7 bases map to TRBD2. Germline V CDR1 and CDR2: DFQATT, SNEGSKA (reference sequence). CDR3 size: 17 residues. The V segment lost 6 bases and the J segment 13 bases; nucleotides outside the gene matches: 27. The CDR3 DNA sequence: TGCAGTGCACCTCCTACGATCCCGGGGGGTCGGCATGAGACCCAGTTCTTC. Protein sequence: CSAPPTIPGGRHETQFF.

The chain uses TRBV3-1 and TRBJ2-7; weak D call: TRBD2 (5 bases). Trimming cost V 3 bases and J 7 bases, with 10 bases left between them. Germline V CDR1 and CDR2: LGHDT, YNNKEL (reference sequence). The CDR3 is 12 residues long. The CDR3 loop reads CASSHGVREQYF. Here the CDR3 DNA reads TGTGCCAGCAGCCACGGGGTTCGGGAGCAGTACTTC.

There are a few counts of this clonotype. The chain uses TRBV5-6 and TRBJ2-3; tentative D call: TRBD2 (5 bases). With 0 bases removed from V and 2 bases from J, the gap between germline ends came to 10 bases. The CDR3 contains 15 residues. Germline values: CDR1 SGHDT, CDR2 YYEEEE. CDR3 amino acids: CASSLGTGFTDTQYF. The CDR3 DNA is TGTGCCAGCAGCTTGGGGACGGGGTTCACAGATACGCAGTATTTT.

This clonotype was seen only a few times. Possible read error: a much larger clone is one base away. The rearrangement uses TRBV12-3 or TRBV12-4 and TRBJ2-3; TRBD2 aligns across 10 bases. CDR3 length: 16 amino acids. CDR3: CASRPSGGGRTDTEYF. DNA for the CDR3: TGTGCCAGCAGACCAAGCGGGGGGGGAAGGACAGATACGGAGTATTTT.

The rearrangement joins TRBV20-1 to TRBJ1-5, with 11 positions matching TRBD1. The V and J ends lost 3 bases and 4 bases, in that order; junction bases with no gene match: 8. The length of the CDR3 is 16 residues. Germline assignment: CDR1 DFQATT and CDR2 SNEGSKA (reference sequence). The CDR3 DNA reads TGCAGTGCTAGCGTCGGACAGGGGGCCCAAAATCAGCCCCAGCATTTT. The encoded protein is CSASVGQGAQNQPQHF.

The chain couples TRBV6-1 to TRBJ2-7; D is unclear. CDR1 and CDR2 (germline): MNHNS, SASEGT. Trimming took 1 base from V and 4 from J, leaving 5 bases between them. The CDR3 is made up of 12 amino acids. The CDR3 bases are TGTGCCAGCAGTGAAGGGAAATACGAGCAGTACTTC. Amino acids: CASSEGKYEQYF.